This T cell receptor (beta chain) was recovered during a study of blood T cell repertoires in COVID-19. The overall study: Researchers got acute and convalescent COVID-19 samples from the United States, Italy and Spain.

Those who participated ranged in age from roughly 18 to 95 years and resided in about two dozen US areas. Grouping used clinical history reported by participants in a survey and questionnaire. V was clipped by 3 bases and J by 1 base, with 6 bases between them. The CDR3 contains 13 residues. Looked up from germline, CDR1 is KGHSH and CDR2 is LQKENI. Sequenced by immunoSEQ multiplex PCR; TCRdb stores in-frame clones only, minus some. The table records 300,000 to 350,000 clones, around 91% of them present only once. This chain joins TRBV18 and TRBJ1-1; unclear D gene. The receptor's source is a woman between 18 and 30 years old with acute COVID-19. The material sequenced was PBMCs or T cells enriched from blood (not recorded which). The chain's CDR3 is CASSPGSNTEAFF. In DNA, the CDR3 is TGTGCCAGCTCACCCGGGTCGAACACTGAAGCTTTCTTT. The full variable domain, completed using reference TRBV18 and TRBJ1-1, is NAGVMQNPRHLVRRRGQEARLRCSPMKGHSHVYWYRQLPEEGLKFMVYLQKENIIDESGMPKERFSAEFPKEGPSILRIQQVVRGDSAAYFCASSPGSNTEAFFGQGTRLTVV.